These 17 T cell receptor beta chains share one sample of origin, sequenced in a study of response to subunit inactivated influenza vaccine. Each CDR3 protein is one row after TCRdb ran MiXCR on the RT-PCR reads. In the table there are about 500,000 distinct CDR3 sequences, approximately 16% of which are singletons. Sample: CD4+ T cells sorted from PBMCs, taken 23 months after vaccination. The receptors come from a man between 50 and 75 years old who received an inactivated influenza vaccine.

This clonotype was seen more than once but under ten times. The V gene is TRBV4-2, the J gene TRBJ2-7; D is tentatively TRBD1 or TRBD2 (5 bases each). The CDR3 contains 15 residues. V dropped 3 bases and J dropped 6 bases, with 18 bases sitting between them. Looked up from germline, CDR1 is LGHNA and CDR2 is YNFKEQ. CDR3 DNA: TGTGCCAGCAGCCAGGGGACGGACTCCTTTTTCGAGCAGTACTTC. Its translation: CASSQGTDSFFEQYF.

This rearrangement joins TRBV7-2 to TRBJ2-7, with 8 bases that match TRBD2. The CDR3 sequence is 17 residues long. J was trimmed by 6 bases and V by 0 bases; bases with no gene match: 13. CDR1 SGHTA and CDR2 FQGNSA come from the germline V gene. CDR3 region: CASSLAGGGTRGFEQYF. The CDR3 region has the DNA TGTGCCAGCAGCTTAGCGGGGGGTGGGACTAGAGGGTTCGAGCAGTACTTC. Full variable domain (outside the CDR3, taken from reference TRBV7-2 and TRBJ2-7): GAGVSQSPSNKVTEKGKDVELRCDPISGHTALYWYRQSLGQGLEFLIYFQGNSAPDKSGLPSDRFSAERTGGSVSTLTIQRTQQEDSAVYLCASSLAGGGTRGFEQYFGPGTRLTVT.

The CDR3 coding sequence is TGCGCCAGCAGCCAAGACCTAGCGGGGCCCACAGATACGCAGTATTTT. It encodes CASSQDLAGPTDTQYF. V and J are TRBV4-1 and TRBJ2-3; 9 bases fit TRBD2. This CDR3 is 16 amino acids long. V dropped 0 bases and J dropped 2; count of bases not matched to a gene: 3. The germline CDR1 and CDR2 sequences are MGHRA and YSYEKL.

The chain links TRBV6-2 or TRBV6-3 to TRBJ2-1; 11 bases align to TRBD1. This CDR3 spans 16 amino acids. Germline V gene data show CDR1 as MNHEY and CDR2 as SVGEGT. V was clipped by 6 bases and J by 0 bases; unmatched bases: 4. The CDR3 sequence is CASRRTGGGSYNEQFF. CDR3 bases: TGTGCCAGCAGGAGGACAGGGGGCGGCTCCTACAATGAGCAGTTCTTC.

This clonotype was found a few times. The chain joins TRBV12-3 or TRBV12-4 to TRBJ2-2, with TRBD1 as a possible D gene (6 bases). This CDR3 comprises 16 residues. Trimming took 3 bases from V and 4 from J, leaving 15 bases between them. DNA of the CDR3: TGTGCCAGCAGTTTCCCTCCAGGGGCGGTCACCGGGGAGCTGTTTTTT. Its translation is CASSFPPGAVTGELFF.

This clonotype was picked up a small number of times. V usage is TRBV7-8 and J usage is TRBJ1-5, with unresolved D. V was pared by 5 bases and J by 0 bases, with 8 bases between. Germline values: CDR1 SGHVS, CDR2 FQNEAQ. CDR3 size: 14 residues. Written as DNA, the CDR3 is TGTGCCAGCAGCCAATTAAATAGCAATCAGCCCCAGCATTTT. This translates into CASSQLNSNQPQHF.

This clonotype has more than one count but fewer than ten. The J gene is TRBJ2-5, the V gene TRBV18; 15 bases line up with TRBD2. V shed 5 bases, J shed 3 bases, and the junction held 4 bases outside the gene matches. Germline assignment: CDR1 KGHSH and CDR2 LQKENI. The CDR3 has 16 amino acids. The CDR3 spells CASSSGLAGGKETQYF. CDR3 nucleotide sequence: TGTGCCAGCTCATCGGGACTAGCGGGGGGCAAAGAGACCCAGTACTTC. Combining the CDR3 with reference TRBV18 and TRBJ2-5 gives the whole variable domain NAGVMQNPRHLVRRRGQEARLRCSPMKGHSHVYWYRQLPEEGLKFMVYLQKENIIDESGMPKERFSAEFPKEGPSILRIQQVVRGDSAAYFCASSSGLAGGKETQYFGPGTRLLVL.

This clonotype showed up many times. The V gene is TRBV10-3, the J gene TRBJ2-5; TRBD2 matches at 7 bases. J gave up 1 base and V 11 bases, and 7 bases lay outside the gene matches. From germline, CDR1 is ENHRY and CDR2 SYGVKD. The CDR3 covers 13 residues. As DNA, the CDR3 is TGTGCCGCGGCCAGCGGGGTCCAAGAGACCCAGTACTTC. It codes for CAAASGVQETQYF.

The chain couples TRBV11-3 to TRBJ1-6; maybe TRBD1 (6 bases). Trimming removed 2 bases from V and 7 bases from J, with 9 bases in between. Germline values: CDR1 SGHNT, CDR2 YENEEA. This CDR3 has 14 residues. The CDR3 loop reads CASSLSGVNSPLHF. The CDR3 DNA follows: TGTGCCAGCAGCTTATCAGGGGTCAATTCACCCCTCCACTTT.

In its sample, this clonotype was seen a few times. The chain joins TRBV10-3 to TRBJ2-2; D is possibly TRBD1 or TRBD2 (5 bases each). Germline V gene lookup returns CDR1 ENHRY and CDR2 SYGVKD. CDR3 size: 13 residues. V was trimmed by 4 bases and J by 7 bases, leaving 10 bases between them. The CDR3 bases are TGTGCCATCAGTGGGGACCCCAGCGGGGAGCTGTTTTTT. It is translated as CAISGDPSGELFF.

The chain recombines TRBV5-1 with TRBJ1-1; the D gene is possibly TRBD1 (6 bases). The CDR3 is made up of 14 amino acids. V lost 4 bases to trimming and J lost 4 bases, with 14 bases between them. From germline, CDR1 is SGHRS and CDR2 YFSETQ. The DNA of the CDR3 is TGCGCCAGCAGCGAACAGGGTGCGGGCACTGAAGCTTTCTTT. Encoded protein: CASSEQGAGTEAFF.

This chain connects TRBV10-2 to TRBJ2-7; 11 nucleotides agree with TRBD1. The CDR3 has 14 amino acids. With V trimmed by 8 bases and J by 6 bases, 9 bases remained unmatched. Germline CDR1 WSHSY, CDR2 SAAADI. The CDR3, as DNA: TGCGCCAGCCGGGACAGGGGGTTTCAGGGCGAGCAGTACTTC. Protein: CASRDRGFQGEQYF.

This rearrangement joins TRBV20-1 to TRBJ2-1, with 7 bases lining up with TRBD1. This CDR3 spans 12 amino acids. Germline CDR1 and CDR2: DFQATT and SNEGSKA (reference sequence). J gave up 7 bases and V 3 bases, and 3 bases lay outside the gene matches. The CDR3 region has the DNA TGCAGTGCTAGCCCGACAGGGAATGAGCAGTTCTTC. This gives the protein CSASPTGNEQFF.

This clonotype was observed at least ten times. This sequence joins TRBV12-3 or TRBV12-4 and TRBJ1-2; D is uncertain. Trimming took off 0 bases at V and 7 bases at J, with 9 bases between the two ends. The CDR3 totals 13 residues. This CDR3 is CASSLAGSIGYTF. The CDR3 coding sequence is TGTGCCAGCAGTTTAGCGGGATCCATTGGCTACACCTTC.

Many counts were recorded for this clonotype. The CDR3 loop reads CASGYNQPQHF. In nucleotides, the CDR3 is TGTGCCAGCGGCTACAATCAGCCCCAGCATTTT. J is TRBJ1-5 and V is TRBV12-3 or TRBV12-4; the D is unclear. Trimming shortened V by 8 bases and J by 3 bases, and 5 bases separated the two germline ends. The CDR3 spans 11 residues.

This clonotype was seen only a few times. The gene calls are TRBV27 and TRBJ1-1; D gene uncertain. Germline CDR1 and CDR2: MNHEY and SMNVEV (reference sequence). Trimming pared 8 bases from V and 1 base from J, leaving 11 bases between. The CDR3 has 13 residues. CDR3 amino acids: CASRTSGNTEAFF. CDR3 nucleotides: TGTGCCAGCCGGACCTCGGGGAACACTGAAGCTTTCTTT.

The CDR3 sequence: CAISGGGTGQEQYF. In DNA form, the CDR3 reads TGTGCCATCAGTGGTGGAGGGACAGGGCAAGAGCAGTACTTC. The chain recombines TRBV10-3 with TRBJ2-7, with TRBD1 matching 9 bases. V was pared by 4 bases and J by 7 bases, with 8 bases of the junction left unmatched. Germline values: CDR1 ENHRY, CDR2 SYGVKD. This CDR3 is 14 amino acids long.